This TCR beta chain was obtained from a study of T cells in Graves' hyperthyroidism and ophthalmopathy. RNA transcripts served as the template for amplifying TCR beta CDR3 regions. TCR CDR3 underwent first-round RT-PCR with the HTBI primer set. TCRdb analysed the multiplex PCR reads with MiXCR anew, one entry per CDR3 protein. Found here are roughly 700,000 distinct CDR3 sequences, roughly 17% of them singletons; the top ten hold roughly a sixth. Germline CDR1 and CDR2: MNHEY and SVGAGI. The CDR3 consists of 17 residues. The J segment lost 0 bases and the V segment lost 0 bases, leaving 5 bases of the junction unmatched. This clonotype was seen more than once but under ten times.

This TCR was recovered from a man aged 45 to 65 with Graves' hyperthyroidism. The sample consisted of blood. The chain recombines TRBV6-5 with TRBJ2-1; TRBD2 aligns across 7 bases. CDR3 nucleotide sequence: TGTGCCAGCAGTTACTCGAATTGGACTAGCTCCTACAATGAGCAGTTCTTC. Residues: CASSYSNWTSSYNEQFF.